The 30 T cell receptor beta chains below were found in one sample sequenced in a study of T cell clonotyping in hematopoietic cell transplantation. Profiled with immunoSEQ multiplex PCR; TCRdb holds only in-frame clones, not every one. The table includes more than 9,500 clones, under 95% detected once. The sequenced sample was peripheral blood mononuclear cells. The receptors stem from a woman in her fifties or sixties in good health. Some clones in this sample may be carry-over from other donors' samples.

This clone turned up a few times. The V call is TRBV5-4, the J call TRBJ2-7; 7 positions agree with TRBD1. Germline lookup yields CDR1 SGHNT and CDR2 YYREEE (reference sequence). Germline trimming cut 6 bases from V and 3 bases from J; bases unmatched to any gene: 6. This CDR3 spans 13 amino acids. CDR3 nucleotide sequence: TGTGCCAGCACTAGGGACAGTCGCTACGAGCAGTACTTC. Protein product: CASTRDSRYEQYF.

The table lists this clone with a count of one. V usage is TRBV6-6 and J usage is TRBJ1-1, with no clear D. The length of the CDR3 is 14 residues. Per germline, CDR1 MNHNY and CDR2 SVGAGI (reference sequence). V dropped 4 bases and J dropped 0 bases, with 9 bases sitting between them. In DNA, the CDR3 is TGTGCCAGCAGTTTCACTCCCATGAACACTGAAGCTTTCTTT. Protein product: CASSFTPMNTEAFF.

The CDR3 DNA reads as TGTGCCAGCAGCTTAGATCGGGGGGTTGGGACCCAGTACTTC. Residues: CASSLDRGVGTQYF. The V call is TRBV7-2, the J call TRBJ2-5; 7 nucleotides align to TRBD2. V dropped 1 base and J dropped 7; count of bases not matched to a gene: 6. This CDR3 comprises 14 residues. Germline lookup yields CDR1 SGHTA and CDR2 FQGNSA.

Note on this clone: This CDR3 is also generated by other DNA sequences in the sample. The CDR3: CASSPGTGESSYEQYF. The CDR3 region has the DNA TGTGCCAGTAGTCCCGGGACAGGGGAGAGCTCCTACGAGCAGTACTTC. The genes are TRBV19 and TRBJ2-7; TRBD1 matches at 10 bases. Per the germline V gene, CDR1 is LNHDA and CDR2 is SQIVND (reference sequence). Unmatched junction bases numbered 7, after V lost 5 bases and J lost 0 bases. This CDR3 spans 16 amino acids.

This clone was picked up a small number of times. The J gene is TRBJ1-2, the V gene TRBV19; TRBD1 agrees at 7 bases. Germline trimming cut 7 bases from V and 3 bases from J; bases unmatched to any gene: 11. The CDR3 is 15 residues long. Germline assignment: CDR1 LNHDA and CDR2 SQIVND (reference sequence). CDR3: CASKEGSGQYYGYTF. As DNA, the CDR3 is TGTGCCAGTAAGGAAGGGTCGGGACAGTACTATGGCTACACCTTC.

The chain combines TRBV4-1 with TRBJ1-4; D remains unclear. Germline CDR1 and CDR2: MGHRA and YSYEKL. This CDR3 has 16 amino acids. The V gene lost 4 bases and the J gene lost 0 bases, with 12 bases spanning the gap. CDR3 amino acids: CASSRGPRATNEKLFF. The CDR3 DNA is TGCGCCAGCAGCCGAGGTCCTCGGGCAACTAATGAAAAACTGTTTTTT.

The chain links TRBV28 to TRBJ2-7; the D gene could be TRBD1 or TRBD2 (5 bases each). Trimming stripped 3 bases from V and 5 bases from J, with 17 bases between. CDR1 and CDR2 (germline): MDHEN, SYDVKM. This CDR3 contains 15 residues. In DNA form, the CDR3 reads TGTGCCAGCAGTTTCCTGAGGGGCAGTAGACACGAGCAGTACTTC. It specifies CASSFLRGSRHEQYF.

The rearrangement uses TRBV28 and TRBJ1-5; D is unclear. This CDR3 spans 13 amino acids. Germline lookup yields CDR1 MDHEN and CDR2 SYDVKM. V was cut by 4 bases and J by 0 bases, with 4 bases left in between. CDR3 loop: CASSYDSNQPQHF. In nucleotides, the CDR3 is TGTGCCAGCAGTTATGATAGCAATCAGCCCCAGCATTTT.

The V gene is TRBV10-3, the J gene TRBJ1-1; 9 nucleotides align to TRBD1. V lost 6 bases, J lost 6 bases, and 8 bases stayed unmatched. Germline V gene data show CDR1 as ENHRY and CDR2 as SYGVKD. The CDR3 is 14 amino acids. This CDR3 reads CAIRKQGANSEAFF. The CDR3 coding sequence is TGTGCCATCAGGAAACAGGGGGCGAATTCTGAAGCTTTCTTT.

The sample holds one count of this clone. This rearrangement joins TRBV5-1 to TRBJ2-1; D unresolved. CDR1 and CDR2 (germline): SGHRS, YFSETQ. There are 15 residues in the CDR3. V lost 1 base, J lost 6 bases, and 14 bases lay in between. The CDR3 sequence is CASSLRLVSGNEQFF. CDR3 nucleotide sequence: TGCGCCAGCAGCTTGCGGCTAGTAAGTGGCAATGAGCAGTTCTTC.

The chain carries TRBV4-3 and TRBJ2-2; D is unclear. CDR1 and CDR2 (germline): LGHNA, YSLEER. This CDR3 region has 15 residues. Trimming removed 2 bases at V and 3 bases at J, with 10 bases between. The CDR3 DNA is TGCGCCAGCAGCCAATCCCAGTGGTACACCGGGGAGCTGTTTTTT. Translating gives CASSQSQWYTGELFF.

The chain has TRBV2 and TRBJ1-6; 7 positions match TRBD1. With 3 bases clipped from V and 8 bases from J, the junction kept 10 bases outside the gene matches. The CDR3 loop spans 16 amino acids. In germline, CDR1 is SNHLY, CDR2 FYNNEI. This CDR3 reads CASSDPGRGDYSPLHF. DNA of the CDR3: TGTGCCAGCAGTGACCCTGGCAGGGGGGATTATTCACCCCTCCACTTT.

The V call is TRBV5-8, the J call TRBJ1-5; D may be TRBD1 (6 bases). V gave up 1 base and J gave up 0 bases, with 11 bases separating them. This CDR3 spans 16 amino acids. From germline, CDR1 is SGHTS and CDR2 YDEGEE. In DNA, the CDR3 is TGTGCCAGCAGCTTGTGGGCAGGGGATAGCAATCAGCCCCAGCATTTT. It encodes CASSLWAGDSNQPQHF. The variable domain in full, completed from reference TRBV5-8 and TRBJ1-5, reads EAGVTQSPTHLIKTRGQQATLRCSPISGHTSVYWYQQALGLGLQFLLWYDEGEERNRGNFPPRFSGRQFPNYSSELNVNALELEDSALYLCASSLWAGDSNQPQHFGDGTRLSIL.

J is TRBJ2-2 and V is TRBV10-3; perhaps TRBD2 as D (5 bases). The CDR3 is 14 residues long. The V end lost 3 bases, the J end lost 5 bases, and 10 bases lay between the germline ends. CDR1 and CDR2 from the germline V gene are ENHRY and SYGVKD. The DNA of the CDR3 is TGTGCCATCAGTGACGAGGGAAGGACCGGGGAGCTGTTTTTT. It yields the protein CAISDEGRTGELFF.

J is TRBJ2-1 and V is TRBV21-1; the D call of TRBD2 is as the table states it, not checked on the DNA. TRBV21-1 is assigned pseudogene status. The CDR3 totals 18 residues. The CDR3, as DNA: TGTGCCAGCACGAAGACGGGACTAGCGGGGCAAACCTACAATGAGCAGTTCTTC. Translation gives CASTKTGLAGQTYNEQFF.

The CDR3 bases are TGTGCCAGCAGCTTAGTCCGCGGGACAGGGGTTAGTACAGATACGCAGTATTTT. This gives the protein CASSLVRGTGVSTDTQYF. This chain joins TRBV11-2 and TRBJ2-3, with 10 nucleotides matching TRBD1. Trimming cost V 1 base and J 3 bases; bases outside gene matches: 10. This CDR3 region has 18 residues. Germline V gene sequence: CDR1 SGHAT, CDR2 FQNNGV.

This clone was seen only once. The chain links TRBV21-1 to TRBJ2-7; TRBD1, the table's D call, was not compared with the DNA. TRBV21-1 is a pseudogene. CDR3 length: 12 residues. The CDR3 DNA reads TGTGCCAGCAGCAAAAACGTTACAGGGCAGTACTTC. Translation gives CASSKNVTGQYF.

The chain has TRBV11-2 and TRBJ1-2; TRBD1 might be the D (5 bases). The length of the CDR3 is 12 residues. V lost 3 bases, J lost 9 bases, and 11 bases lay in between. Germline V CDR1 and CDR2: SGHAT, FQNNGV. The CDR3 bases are TGTGCCAGCAGCTTGGCAGGGTTTAGCTACACCTTC. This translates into CASSLAGFSYTF. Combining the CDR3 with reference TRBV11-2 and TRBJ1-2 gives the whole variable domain EAGVAQSPRYKIIEKRQSVAFWCNPISGHATLYWYQQILGQGPKLLIQFQNNGVVDDSQLPKDRFSAERLKGVDSTLKIQPAKLEDSAVYLCASSLAGFSYTFGSGTRLTVV.

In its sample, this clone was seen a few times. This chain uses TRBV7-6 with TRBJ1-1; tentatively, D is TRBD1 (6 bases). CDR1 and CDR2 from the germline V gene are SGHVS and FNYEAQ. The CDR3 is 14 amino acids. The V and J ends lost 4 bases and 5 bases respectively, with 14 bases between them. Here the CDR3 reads CASSSGGAGTEAFF. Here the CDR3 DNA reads TGTGCCAGCAGCTCCGGGGGCGCCGGAACTGAAGCTTTCTTT.

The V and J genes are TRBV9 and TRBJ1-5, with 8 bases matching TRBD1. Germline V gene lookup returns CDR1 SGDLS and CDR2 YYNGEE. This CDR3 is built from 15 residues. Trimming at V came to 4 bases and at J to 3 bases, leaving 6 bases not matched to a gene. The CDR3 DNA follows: TGTGCCAGCAGCATCGGACAGGGCCCCAATCAGCCCCAGCATTTT. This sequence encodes CASSIGQGPNQPQHF.

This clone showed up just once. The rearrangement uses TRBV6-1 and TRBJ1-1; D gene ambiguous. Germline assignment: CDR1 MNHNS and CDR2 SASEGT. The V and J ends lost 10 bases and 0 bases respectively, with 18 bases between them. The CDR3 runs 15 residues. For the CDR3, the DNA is TGTGCCACCAGCGTGTCACCTAATATGAACACTGAAGCTTTCTTT. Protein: CATSVSPNMNTEAFF.

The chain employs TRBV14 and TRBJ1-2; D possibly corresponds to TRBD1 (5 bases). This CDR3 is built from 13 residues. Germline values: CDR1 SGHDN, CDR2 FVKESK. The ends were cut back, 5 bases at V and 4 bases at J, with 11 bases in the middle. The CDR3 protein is CASSTGTAYGYTF. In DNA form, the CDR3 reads TGTGCCAGCAGCACCGGGACGGCCTATGGCTACACCTTC.

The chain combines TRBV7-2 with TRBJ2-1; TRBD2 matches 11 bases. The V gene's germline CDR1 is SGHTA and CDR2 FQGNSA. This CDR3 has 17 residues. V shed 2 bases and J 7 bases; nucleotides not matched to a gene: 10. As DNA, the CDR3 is TGTGCCAGCAGCTTACTGCCTAGCGGGGGGCAGGGGAATGAGCAGTTCTTC. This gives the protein CASSLLPSGGQGNEQFF.

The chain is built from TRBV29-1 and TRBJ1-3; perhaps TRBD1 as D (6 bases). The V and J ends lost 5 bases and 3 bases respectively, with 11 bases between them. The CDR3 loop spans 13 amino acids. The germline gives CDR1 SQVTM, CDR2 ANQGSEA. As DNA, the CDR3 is TGCAGCGTTAAGGGGGGTAGTGGAAACACCATATATTTT. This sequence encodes CSVKGGSGNTIYF.

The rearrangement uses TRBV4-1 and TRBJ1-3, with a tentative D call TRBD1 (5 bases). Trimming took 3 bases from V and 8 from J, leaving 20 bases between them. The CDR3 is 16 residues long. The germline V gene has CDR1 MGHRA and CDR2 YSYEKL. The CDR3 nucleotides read TGCGCCAGCAGCCAGCCCCCGGGACGGCGCGGATACACCATATATTTT. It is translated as CASSQPPGRRGYTIYF.

CDR3 sequence reads: CASSPLTPRSSGNTIYF. The DNA of the CDR3 is TGTGCCAGCAGCCCGCTGACCCCCAGGAGCTCTGGAAACACCATATATTTT. V usage is TRBV9 and J usage is TRBJ1-3, with D hard to call. The CDR3 spans 17 residues. CDR1 and CDR2 from the germline V gene are SGDLS and YYNGEE. V was shortened by 4 bases and J by 0 bases, with 17 bases between the two germline ends.

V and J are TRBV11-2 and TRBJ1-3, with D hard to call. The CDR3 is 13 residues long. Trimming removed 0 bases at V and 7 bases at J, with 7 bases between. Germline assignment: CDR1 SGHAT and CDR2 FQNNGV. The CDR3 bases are TGTGCCAGCAGCTTAGAGGTAGTCAACACCATATATTTT. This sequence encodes CASSLEVVNTIYF. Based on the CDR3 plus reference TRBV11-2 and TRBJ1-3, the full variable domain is EAGVAQSPRYKIIEKRQSVAFWCNPISGHATLYWYQQILGQGPKLLIQFQNNGVVDDSQLPKDRFSAERLKGVDSTLKIQPAKLEDSAVYLCASSLEVVNTIYFGEGSWLTVV.

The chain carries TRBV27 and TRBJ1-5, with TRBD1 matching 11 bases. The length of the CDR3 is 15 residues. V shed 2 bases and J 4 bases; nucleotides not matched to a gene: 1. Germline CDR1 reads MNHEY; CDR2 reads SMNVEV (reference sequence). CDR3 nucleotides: TGTGCCAGCAGTTTAGGGACAGGGGGGAATCAGCCCCAGCATTTT. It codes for CASSLGTGGNQPQHF.

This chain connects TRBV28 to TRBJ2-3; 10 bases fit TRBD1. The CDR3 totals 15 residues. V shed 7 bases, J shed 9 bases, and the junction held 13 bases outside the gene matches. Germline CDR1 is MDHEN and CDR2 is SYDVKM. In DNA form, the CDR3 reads TGTGCCAGCATCCCCACCCGGGACAGGGGATTAACGCAGTATTTT. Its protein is CASIPTRDRGLTQYF.

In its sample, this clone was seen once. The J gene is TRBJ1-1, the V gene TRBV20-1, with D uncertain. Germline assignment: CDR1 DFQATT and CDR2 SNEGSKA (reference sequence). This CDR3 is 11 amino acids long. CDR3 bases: TGCAGCATCACCAAGGGAGTTGAAGCTTTCTTT. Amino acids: CSITKGVEAFF.